The 20 T cell receptor beta chains below were found in one sample sequenced in a study of blood T cell repertoires in COVID-19. The data were produced by immunoSEQ multiplex PCR, yet TCRdb's version contains in-frame clones alone and is incomplete. The sample has a few hundred thousand clones, roughly 86% seen once. The sequenced sample consisted of peripheral blood. These receptors all come from a woman aged 70-85 years with active or convalescent COVID-19.

The chain joins TRBV6-5 to TRBJ1-5; no clear D. Trimming stripped 6 bases from V and 7 bases from J, with 13 bases between. The CDR3 is 13 residues long. Germline CDR1 is MNHEY and CDR2 is SVGAGI. The CDR3 loop is CASSLDPEQPQHF. The CDR3 region has the DNA TGTGCCAGCAGCCTCGACCCGGAGCAGCCCCAGCATTTT.

V and J are TRBV2 and TRBJ1-2, with 8 bases matching TRBD1. Trimming took 0 bases from V and 8 from J; bases not matched to a gene: 20. Per the germline V gene, CDR1 is SNHLY and CDR2 is FYNNEI. The CDR3 has 19 amino acids. Here the CDR3 reads CASSEANLRRGRGSGGYTF. The CDR3 DNA reads as TGTGCCAGCAGTGAAGCGAACCTTCGCAGGGGGCGAGGATCGGGAGGCTACACCTTC. Full variable domain (missing parts from reference TRBV2 and TRBJ1-2): EPEVTQTPSHQVTQMGQEVILRCVPISNHLYFYWYRQILGQKVEFLVSFYNNEISEKSEIFDDQFSVERPDGSNFTLKIRSTKLEDSAMYFCASSEANLRRGRGSGGYTFGSGTRLTVV.

The chain has TRBV4-3 and TRBJ2-7; D may be TRBD2 (7 bases). CDR1 and CDR2 from the germline V gene are LGHNA and YSLEER. This CDR3 is 15 amino acids long. The V end was cut by 1 base, the J end by 5 bases, with 15 bases between. This CDR3 is CASSQGPGGGDEQYF. The CDR3 DNA reads TGCGCCAGCAGCCAAGGACCGGGGGGCGGTGACGAGCAGTACTTC.

The CDR3 DNA follows: TGTGCCATCGGGACAGGAGGACAGCCCCAGCATTTT. Its translation is CAIGTGGQPQHF. J is TRBJ1-5 and V is TRBV6-6, with 8 bases matching TRBD1. Germline CDR1 MNHNY, CDR2 SVGAGI (reference sequence). J was trimmed by 7 bases and V by 10 bases; bases with no gene match: 6. The CDR3 sequence is 12 residues long.

The chain couples TRBV3-1 (or the pseudogene TRBV3-2) to TRBJ2-7; 12 bases fit TRBD2. Germline loops: CDR1 LGHDT, CDR2 YNNKEL (reference sequence). The CDR3 consists of 17 residues. V gave up 6 bases and J gave up 2 bases; unmatched junction bases: 11. CDR3 residues: CASRRTSGGMPPYEQYF. As DNA, the CDR3 is TGTGCCAGCAGACGAACTAGCGGGGGGATGCCCCCCTACGAGCAGTACTTC.

The chain combines TRBV9 with TRBJ1-6; 10 bases are shared with TRBD1. CDR3 length equals 17 residues. Losses at the gene ends were 0 bases for V and 8 bases for J; bases not matched to a gene: 8. Germline-derived CDR1 and CDR2 are SGDLS and YYNGEE. The CDR3 sequence is CASSVGQPGTGDSPLHF. Here the CDR3 DNA reads TGTGCCAGCAGCGTAGGACAGCCCGGGACAGGGGATTCACCCCTCCACTTT.

The chain combines TRBV6-5 with TRBJ1-5, with TRBD1 matching 7 bases. Germline V CDR1 and CDR2: MNHEY, SVGAGI. The CDR3 has 14 amino acids. V lost 6 bases and J lost 2; bases outside the gene matches: 4. CDR3: CASSFTGGNQPQHF. The CDR3, as DNA: TGTGCCAGCAGCTTTACAGGGGGCAATCAGCCCCAGCATTTT.

The V and J genes are TRBV6-5 and TRBJ1-2; D ambiguous. V was pared by 0 bases and J by 5 bases, with 10 bases between. The CDR3 loop spans 14 amino acids. CDR1 is MNHEY, CDR2 SVGAGI, per germline. The CDR3 DNA sequence: TGTGCCAGCAGTTACTCGACGCGGCAGTATGGCTACACCTTC. Its translation: CASSYSTRQYGYTF.

V and J are TRBV28 and TRBJ2-1; 7 bases align to TRBD2. Germline V gene sequence: CDR1 MDHEN, CDR2 SYDVKM. Trimming removed 6 bases from V and 1 base from J; junction bases left unmatched: 15. The CDR3 spans 18 residues. CDR3 bases: TGTGCCAGCAGAGGGGCGGGGGAACGGTTACGTTCCTACAATGAGCAGTTCTTC. It is translated as CASRGAGERLRSYNEQFF. Variable domain in full (rest from reference TRBV28 and TRBJ2-1): DVKVTQSSRYLVKRTGEKVFLECVQDMDHENMFWYRQDPGLGLRLIYFSYDVKMKEKGDIPEGYSVSREKKERFSLILESASTNQTSMYLCASRGAGERLRSYNEQFFGPGTRLTVL.

The rearrangement joins TRBV7-2 to TRBJ2-3; possibly TRBD1 for D (6 bases). CDR1 is SGHTA and CDR2 is FQGNSA in the germline V gene. The CDR3 totals 16 residues. Trimming removed 7 bases from V and 5 bases from J, with 22 bases in between. Here the CDR3 DNA reads TGTGCCAGCATCCCCACGGGGTGGGGGCGCGGAGATACGCAGTATTTT. Translating gives CASIPTGWGRGDTQYF.

The J gene is TRBJ1-4, the V gene TRBV2; a weak D match, TRBD1 (6 bases). CDR3 length equals 13 residues. Germline CDR1 is SNHLY and CDR2 is FYNNEI. V was clipped by 10 bases and J by 10 bases, with 19 bases between them. Here the CDR3 reads CAMRQGPLGKLFF. CDR3 sequence (DNA): TGTGCCATGCGCCAGGGGCCCTTAGGAAAACTGTTTTTT.

The CDR3 sequence is CASSVDPRGTASDYGYTF. In DNA form, the CDR3 reads TGTGCCAGCAGCGTGGACCCCCGTGGGACAGCGTCAGACTATGGCTACACCTTC. The J gene is TRBJ1-2, the V gene TRBV9; 7 bases align to TRBD1. There are 18 residues in the CDR3. Germline V gives CDR1 SGDLS, CDR2 YYNGEE. J lost 3 bases, V lost 2 bases, and 16 bases had no gene match.

The J gene is TRBJ1-4, the V gene TRBV2, with a possible D match to TRBD1 (6 bases). Trimming stripped 6 bases from V and 4 bases from J, with 15 bases between. This CDR3 has 15 residues. Germline CDR1 is SNHLY and CDR2 is FYNNEI. CDR3 sequence reads: CASRKDSPNNEKLFF. The CDR3 nucleotides are TGTGCCAGCAGGAAGGACAGCCCCAATAATGAAAAACTGTTTTTT.

The V call is TRBV2, the J call TRBJ2-7, with 7 bases identical to TRBD1. Germline V gene lookup returns CDR1 SNHLY and CDR2 FYNNEI. CDR3 length equals 15 residues. The ends lost 8 bases at V and 1 base at J; junction bases unmatched: 11. This chain's CDR3 is CASSSGRDRSYEQYF. The CDR3 bases are TGTGCCAGCTCCTCGGGCCGGGACAGATCCTACGAGCAGTACTTC.

The chain is built from TRBV5-1 and TRBJ2-5; tentatively, D is TRBD2 (6 bases). Trimming removed 2 bases at V and 5 bases at J, with 10 bases between. The CDR3 runs 13 residues. The germline V gene has CDR1 SGHRS and CDR2 YFSETQ. CDR3 coding DNA: TGCGCCAGCAGCTTCGCTAGCGCCGAGACCCAGTACTTC. Amino acids: CASSFASAETQYF.

This clone was picked up one time. The J gene is TRBJ1-2, the V gene TRBV5-8; 7 bases match TRBD1. After removal of 5 bases from V and 4 bases from J, the junction contained 17 bases not matched to a gene. Germline CDR1 is SGHTS and CDR2 is YDEGEE. CDR3 length equals 17 residues. The CDR3 DNA reads as TGTGCCAGCAGTCACATCCGGGACAGCTCAAGTGGCTATGGCTACACCTTC. Protein: CASSHIRDSSSGYGYTF.

The rearrangement links TRBV12-5 to TRBJ1-1; D is unresolved. The germline gives CDR1 LGHNT, CDR2 FRNRAP. The CDR3 has 12 residues. Trimming took off 6 bases at V and 5 bases at J, with 10 bases between the two ends. The CDR3 sequence: CASGVEETEAFF. CDR3 nucleotide sequence: TGTGCTAGTGGCGTAGAGGAGACTGAAGCTTTCTTT.

CDR3 in DNA: TGTGCCAGCAGACCGGGACTAGCGGTGTGGAATGAGCAGTTCTTC. The encoded protein is CASRPGLAVWNEQFF. The rearrangement links TRBV6-5 to TRBJ2-1; 11 bases are a match to TRBD2. From germline, CDR1 is MNHEY and CDR2 SVGAGI. V dropped 6 bases and J dropped 7; count of bases not matched to a gene: 8. This CDR3 is 15 amino acids long.

The CDR3 DNA follows: TGTGCCAGCAGCTTAGCATCTAGCGGGGCCCTTGGCGAGCAGTACTTC. Translating it yields CASSLASSGALGEQYF. The chain carries TRBV7-2 and TRBJ2-7; 9 bases map to TRBD2. In germline, CDR1 is SGHTA, CDR2 FQGNSA. This CDR3 has 16 residues. J gave up 6 bases and V 0 bases, and 9 bases lay outside the gene matches. Combining the CDR3 with reference TRBV7-2 and TRBJ2-7 gives the whole variable domain GAGVSQSPSNKVTEKGKDVELRCDPISGHTALYWYRQSLGQGLEFLIYFQGNSAPDKSGLPSDRFSAERTGGSVSTLTIQRTQQEDSAVYLCASSLASSGALGEQYFGPGTRLTVT.

V usage is TRBV11-2 and J usage is TRBJ1-3; weak D call: TRBD1 (5 bases). V gave up 5 bases and J gave up 1 base, with 12 bases separating them. The CDR3 extends over 15 amino acids. Germline values: CDR1 SGHAT, CDR2 FQNNGV. The CDR3 spells CASSISGGSGNTIYF. CDR3 nucleotides: TGTGCCAGCAGCATCTCCGGGGGATCTGGAAACACCATATATTTT.